Listed below are T cell receptor beta chains from one sample, sequenced in a study of control samples from healthy donors and cancer patients. The data were produced by immunoSEQ multiplex PCR, yet TCRdb's version contains in-frame clones alone and is incomplete. The sample has about 92,000 clones; roughly four fifths are singletons. Specimen: blood. These receptors all stem from a woman aged 55-70 years in good health. Both conserved end residues are part of each CDR3. Each record gives: clone size, D gene, J gene, V gene, CDR3 DNA, CDR3 protein. D genes are given only for firm matches. Size is omitted from some rows. Given values are once, few, many or a class for expanded clones.

abundance: NA; d_gene: NA; j_gene: TRBJ2-5; v_gene: TRBV7-9; CDR3nt: TGTGCCAGCAGCCCGCCGCCTCAAGAGACCCAGTACTTC; CDR3aa: CASSPPPQETQYF
abundance: NA; d_gene: TRBD2; j_gene: TRBJ2-2; v_gene: TRBV6-5; CDR3nt: TGTGCCAGCACGCGGGGGGCCTCGAACACCGGGGAGCTGTTTTTT; CDR3aa: CASTRGASNTGELFF
abundance: NA; d_gene: NA; j_gene: TRBJ1-2; v_gene: TRBV19; CDR3nt: TGTGCCAGTACAAAGGCCCGGATGGGCTACACCTTC; CDR3aa: CASTKARMGYTF
abundance: NA; d_gene: TRBD2; j_gene: TRBJ2-1; v_gene: TRBV6-5; CDR3nt: TGTGCCAGCAGACGACTAGCGACTAGCAATGAGCAGTTCTTC; CDR3aa: CASRRLATSNEQFF
abundance: NA; d_gene: NA; j_gene: TRBJ2-1; v_gene: TRBV7-9; CDR3nt: TGTGCCAGCACCCAGGGGGCGGGAGGTTACAATGAGCAGTTCTTC; CDR3aa: CASTQGAGGYNEQFF
abundance: NA; d_gene: NA; j_gene: TRBJ2-6; v_gene: TRBV19; CDR3nt: TGTGCCAGTAGTATAGGTGGGGGGAAGGGGGCCAACGTCCTGACTTTC; CDR3aa: CASSIGGGKGANVLTF
abundance: NA; d_gene: NA; j_gene: TRBJ2-6; v_gene: TRBV4-3; CDR3nt: TGCGCCAGCAGCCAATTATTCGGGCAGAGCACAGCTTCTGGGGCCAACGTCCTGACTTTC; CDR3aa: CASSQLFGQSTASGANVLTF
abundance: NA; d_gene: TRBD1; j_gene: TRBJ2-7; v_gene: TRBV28; CDR3nt: TGTGCCAGCAGTGCCCCGGGACAGTCTTCCGAGCAGTACTTC; CDR3aa: CASSAPGQSSEQYF
abundance: NA; d_gene: TRBD2; j_gene: TRBJ2-3; v_gene: TRBV6-2/TRBV6-3; CDR3nt: TGTGCCAGCAGTTACTTAGGACTAGCGGGAGCGGGTACAGATACGCAGTATTTT; CDR3aa: CASSYLGLAGAGTDTQYF
abundance: NA; d_gene: NA; j_gene: TRBJ2-3; v_gene: TRBV21-1; CDR3nt: TGTGCCAGCAGTCTAGCGGGGGGTGCAGATACGCAGTATTTT; CDR3aa: CASSLAGGADTQYF
abundance: NA; d_gene: NA; j_gene: TRBJ1-1; v_gene: TRBV5-1; CDR3nt: TGCGCCAGCAGGGGCGGGCAGGGGACGAACACTGAAGCTTTCTTT; CDR3aa: CASRGGQGTNTEAFF
abundance: NA; d_gene: NA; j_gene: TRBJ1-5; v_gene: TRBV19; CDR3nt: TGTGCCAGTAGTATCCAGACGGGACAGCCCCAGCATTTT; CDR3aa: CASSIQTGQPQHF
abundance: NA; d_gene: NA; j_gene: TRBJ1-5; v_gene: TRBV6-5; CDR3nt: TGTGCCAGCGGAGCGACAGGATATAGCAATCAGCCCCAGCATTTT; CDR3aa: CASGATGYSNQPQHF
abundance: few; d_gene: NA; j_gene: TRBJ2-5; v_gene: TRBV9; CDR3nt: TGTGCCAGCAGCGAGAGCTTAGGGGCGCCAAGGGAGACCCAGTACTTC; CDR3aa: CASSESLGAPRETQYF
abundance: few; d_gene: NA; j_gene: TRBJ1-2; v_gene: TRBV11-3; CDR3nt: TGTGCCAGCAGCTTAGATCCCCCGTCCGGCTACACCTTC; CDR3aa: CASSLDPPSGYTF
abundance: NA; d_gene: TRBD2; j_gene: TRBJ2-3; v_gene: TRBV24-1; CDR3nt: TGTGCCACCAGTGATGTAGCGGGAGAGGGCACAGATACGCAGTATTTT; CDR3aa: CATSDVAGEGTDTQYF
abundance: NA; d_gene: NA; j_gene: TRBJ2-2; v_gene: TRBV10-2; CDR3nt: TGCGCCAGCAGCTGGGGGGAAGGCGGGGAGCTGTTTTTT; CDR3aa: CASSWGEGGELFF
abundance: NA; d_gene: NA; j_gene: TRBJ1-1; v_gene: TRBV15; CDR3nt: TGTGCCACCAGCAGAGATCGGAGGGGAACTGAAGCTTTCTTT; CDR3aa: CATSRDRRGTEAFF
abundance: NA; d_gene: TRBD2; j_gene: TRBJ2-7; v_gene: TRBV3-1/TRBV3-2; CDR3nt: TGTGCCAGCAGGTCAAGCGGGAGTCTCCACTACGAGCAGTACTTC; CDR3aa: CASRSSGSLHYEQYF
abundance: NA; d_gene: NA; j_gene: TRBJ2-7; v_gene: TRBV6-5; CDR3nt: TGTGCCAGCAGCCGGGCTAGCACGCCCTACGAGCAGTACTTC; CDR3aa: CASSRASTPYEQYF
abundance: NA; d_gene: TRBD2; j_gene: TRBJ2-1; v_gene: TRBV3-1/TRBV3-2; CDR3nt: TGTGCCAGCAGCCTAGCGGGAGATTCGGAGTTCTTC; CDR3aa: CASSLAGDSEFF
abundance: NA; d_gene: NA; j_gene: TRBJ1-5; v_gene: TRBV6-5; CDR3nt: TGTGCAGCTAGGACGCAGTCGAGTCAGCCCCAGCATTTT; CDR3aa: CAARTQSSQPQHF
abundance: NA; d_gene: TRBD1; j_gene: TRBJ1-1; v_gene: TRBV28; CDR3nt: TGTGCCAGCTGGACCGGACAGGGAGTCGACACTGAAGCTTTCTTT; CDR3aa: CASWTGQGVDTEAFF
abundance: NA; d_gene: NA; j_gene: TRBJ2-3; v_gene: TRBV24-1; CDR3nt: TGTGCCACCAGGGGGACGGCGAGCACAGATACGCAGTATTTT; CDR3aa: CATRGTASTDTQYF
abundance: NA; d_gene: NA; j_gene: TRBJ1-1; v_gene: TRBV2; CDR3nt: TGTGCCAGCAGTGAGAACAGATTGAACACTGAAGCTTTCTTT; CDR3aa: CASSENRLNTEAFF
abundance: NA; d_gene: NA; j_gene: TRBJ1-3; v_gene: TRBV3-1/TRBV3-2; CDR3nt: TGTGCCAGCAGCCGTCAATTATTAAACACCATATATTTT; CDR3aa: CASSRQLLNTIYF
abundance: NA; d_gene: NA; j_gene: TRBJ2-7; v_gene: TRBV28; CDR3nt: TGTGCCAGCAGTTCCGGTCCCCAAGCGTCCTACGAGCAGTACTTC; CDR3aa: CASSSGPQASYEQYF
abundance: NA; d_gene: TRBD2; j_gene: TRBJ2-3; v_gene: TRBV5-1; CDR3nt: TGCGCCAGCAGCCCGCCACTAGCGGGAGCCCTTGATACGCAGTATTTT; CDR3aa: CASSPPLAGALDTQYF
abundance: NA; d_gene: NA; j_gene: TRBJ1-6; v_gene: TRBV27; CDR3nt: TGTGCCAGCAGTTTAGTAGGGTGGGGTTCACCCCTCCACTTT; CDR3aa: CASSLVGWGSPLHF
abundance: NA; d_gene: NA; j_gene: TRBJ1-5; v_gene: TRBV28; CDR3nt: TGTGCCAGCAGTGCACAAAGGCAGCCCCAGCATTTT; CDR3aa: CASSAQRQPQHF
abundance: NA; d_gene: NA; j_gene: TRBJ2-2; v_gene: TRBV24-1; CDR3nt: TGTGCCACCGGGGGACAAACCACCGGGGAGCTGTTTTTT; CDR3aa: CATGGQTTGELFF
abundance: NA; d_gene: NA; j_gene: TRBJ1-2; v_gene: TRBV29-1; CDR3nt: TGCAGCGTTGAGGGGGCGGCAGTTCCTAACTATGGCTACACCTTC; CDR3aa: CSVEGAAVPNYGYTF
abundance: NA; d_gene: TRBD2; j_gene: TRBJ2-7; v_gene: TRBV10-3; CDR3nt: TGTGCCATCAGAACTAGCGGCCAGTCCTACGAGCAGTACTTC; CDR3aa: CAIRTSGQSYEQYF
abundance: NA; d_gene: NA; j_gene: TRBJ2-3; v_gene: TRBV7-2; CDR3nt: TGTGCCAGCAGCTACAAAATGTCGGTGGGAGCAACAGATACGCAGTATTTT; CDR3aa: CASSYKMSVGATDTQYF
abundance: NA; d_gene: TRBD2; j_gene: TRBJ2-7; v_gene: TRBV9; CDR3nt: TGTGCCAGCAGCGTAGGCGGGAGTTCCTACGAGCAGTACTTC; CDR3aa: CASSVGGSSYEQYF
abundance: NA; d_gene: NA; j_gene: TRBJ2-5; v_gene: TRBV7-8; CDR3nt: TGTGCCAGCAGCCGAGGGCCGAGGGCGGCGACCCAGTACTTC; CDR3aa: CASSRGPRAATQYF
abundance: NA; d_gene: NA; j_gene: TRBJ1-2; v_gene: TRBV6-5; CDR3nt: TGTGCCAGCAGTCGTAGCCAGAACTATGGCTACACCTTC; CDR3aa: CASSRSQNYGYTF
abundance: NA; d_gene: TRBD1; j_gene: TRBJ2-7; v_gene: TRBV19; CDR3nt: TGTGCCAGTAGTATTGGGACAGGGGGCTTCGAGCAGTACTTC; CDR3aa: CASSIGTGGFEQYF
abundance: NA; d_gene: NA; j_gene: TRBJ1-6; v_gene: TRBV10-3; CDR3nt: TGTGCCACCGCAGGCAAACCTAATTCACCCCTCCACTTT; CDR3aa: CATAGKPNSPLHF
abundance: NA; d_gene: TRBD1; j_gene: TRBJ2-3; v_gene: TRBV2; CDR3nt: TGTGCCAGCAGTGAATGGCAGGGGGCTGTCACAGATACGCAGTATTTT; CDR3aa: CASSEWQGAVTDTQYF
abundance: NA; d_gene: TRBD1; j_gene: TRBJ1-3; v_gene: TRBV6-5; CDR3nt: TGTGCCACCGACAGGGGGTCGCCTGGAAACACCATATATTTT; CDR3aa: CATDRGSPGNTIYF
abundance: NA; d_gene: NA; j_gene: TRBJ2-3; v_gene: TRBV5-4; CDR3nt: TGTGCCAGCAGCCCCCCGCCGGGGAGCACAGATACGCAGTATTTT; CDR3aa: CASSPPPGSTDTQYF
abundance: NA; d_gene: NA; j_gene: TRBJ2-1; v_gene: TRBV20-1; CDR3nt: TGCAGTGCTAGTCTCACGAACCGAAACAATGAGCAGTTCTTC; CDR3aa: CSASLTNRNNEQFF
abundance: few; d_gene: NA; j_gene: TRBJ1-2; v_gene: TRBV9; CDR3nt: TGTGCCAGCAGCGTAGGGTCAGACCCCTATGGCTACACCTTC; CDR3aa: CASSVGSDPYGYTF
abundance: NA; d_gene: NA; j_gene: TRBJ1-1; v_gene: TRBV5-1; CDR3nt: TGCGCCAGCAGCTCGACGGGGGTAAGGACTGAAGCTTTCTTT; CDR3aa: CASSSTGVRTEAFF
abundance: NA; d_gene: TRBD2; j_gene: TRBJ2-1; v_gene: TRBV7-8; CDR3nt: TGTGCCAGCAACCAGCGGGGTAATAATGAGCAGTTCTTC; CDR3aa: CASNQRGNNEQFF
abundance: few; d_gene: NA; j_gene: TRBJ1-2; v_gene: TRBV6-5; CDR3nt: TGTGCCAGCCCGGTGTACGGCTACACCTTC; CDR3aa: CASPVYGYTF
abundance: few; d_gene: NA; j_gene: TRBJ1-5; v_gene: TRBV3-1/TRBV3-2; CDR3nt: TGTGCCAGCAGCCAGAGTAGCAATCAGCCCCAGCATTTT; CDR3aa: CASSQSSNQPQHF
abundance: NA; d_gene: TRBD2; j_gene: TRBJ2-3; v_gene: TRBV5-1; CDR3nt: TGCGCCAGCAGCCCCCGGACTAGCGGGACTTCCTCCGCATCTACGCAATATTTT; CDR3aa: CASSPRTSGTSSASTQYF
abundance: NA; d_gene: TRBD2; j_gene: TRBJ2-5; v_gene: TRBV7-2; CDR3nt: TGTGCCAGCAGCTTAGCGGGAGGGCAGGAGACCCAGTACTTC; CDR3aa: CASSLAGGQETQYF
abundance: few; d_gene: NA; j_gene: TRBJ1-4; v_gene: TRBV4-1; CDR3nt: TGCGCCAGCAGCCAGATGCTGCGTTATGAAAAACTGTTTTTT; CDR3aa: CASSQMLRYEKLFF
abundance: once; d_gene: TRBD1; j_gene: TRBJ2-1; v_gene: TRBV7-8; CDR3nt: TGTGCCAGCAGCTTAGCTCCGGGACAGGGGAGTATCAATGAGCAGTTCTTC; CDR3aa: CASSLAPGQGSINEQFF
abundance: few; d_gene: NA; j_gene: TRBJ1-3; v_gene: TRBV4-2; CDR3nt: TGTGCCAGCAGCCATGACTTCGACACCAGATCTGGAAACACCATATATTTT; CDR3aa: CASSHDFDTRSGNTIYF
abundance: NA; d_gene: NA; j_gene: TRBJ1-2; v_gene: TRBV9; CDR3nt: TGTGCCAGCAGCGTAGACCAGGGGCATAACTATGGCTACACCTTC; CDR3aa: CASSVDQGHNYGYTF
abundance: NA; d_gene: NA; j_gene: TRBJ2-3; v_gene: TRBV2; CDR3nt: TGTGCCAGCAGTGACGACTATTTGCGGGAACCAGATACGCAGTATTTT; CDR3aa: CASSDDYLREPDTQYF